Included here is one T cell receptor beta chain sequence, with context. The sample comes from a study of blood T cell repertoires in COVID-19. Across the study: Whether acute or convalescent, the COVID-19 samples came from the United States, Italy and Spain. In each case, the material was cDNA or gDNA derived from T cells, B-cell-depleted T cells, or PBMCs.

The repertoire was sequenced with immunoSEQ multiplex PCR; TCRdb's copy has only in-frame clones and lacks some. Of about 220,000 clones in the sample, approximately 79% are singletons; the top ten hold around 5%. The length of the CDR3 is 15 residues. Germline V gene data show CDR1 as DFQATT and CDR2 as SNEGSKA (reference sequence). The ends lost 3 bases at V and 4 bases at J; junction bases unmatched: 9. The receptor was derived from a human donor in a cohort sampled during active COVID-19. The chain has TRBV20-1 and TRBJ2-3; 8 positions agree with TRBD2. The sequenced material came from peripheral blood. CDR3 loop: CSASTQREYADTQYF. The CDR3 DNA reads TGCAGTGCTAGTACCCAGCGGGAGTATGCAGATACGCAGTATTTT.